The clone carrying this T cell receptor (beta chain) was observed once. These data come from a study of blood T cell repertoires in COVID-19. In the study overall: PBMCs, B-cell-depleted T cells, or T cells were the source of the cDNA or gDNA that made up the material.

TCRdb keeps only in-frame clones here, not all; method: immunoSEQ multiplex PCR. The repertoire holds under 80,000 clones, with about 80% as singletons. The CDR3 totals 16 residues. The junction had 8 bases not matched to a gene; V was cut back by 0 bases and J by 4 bases. Germline CDR1 LNHNV, CDR2 YYDKDF (reference sequence). Sequencing was carried out using peripheral blood. V gene TRBV15 combines with J gene TRBJ2-7; 8 bases align to TRBD2. The sequence was obtained from a human donor in a cohort sampled during active COVID-19. Written as DNA, the CDR3 is TGTGCCACCAGCAGAGATGGAGGAGCGGGGGTGTACGAGCAGTACTTC. This translates into CATSRDGGAGVYEQYF.